The entry below describes one T cell receptor beta chain. Between the trimmed V and J ends, which lost 4 bases and 4 bases, there was a span of 12 bases. Germline-derived CDR1 and CDR2 are SGHNT and YYREEE (reference sequence). This CDR3 comprises 14 residues. The sample is drawn from a study of T-cell memory formation after mild COVID-19. Researchers used 5'RACE with constant-segment primers to make TCR alpha and TCR beta cDNA libraries that carry sample barcodes and UMIs. MiXCR, run by TCRdb on the 5' RACE reads, gives a single entry per CDR3 protein. The sample has around 320,000 distinct CDR3 sequences, approximately 19% seen once.

This sequence was found in a man younger than 30 who had mild COVID-19 (a few samples of this study predate the infection). Cell type and time point are not known. V is TRBV5-4 and J is TRBJ2-4, with TRBD2 as a possible D gene (5 bases). Sequenced material: PBMCs or a T cell subset sorted from them (not recorded which). The CDR3 spells CASSLTGSKNIQYF. The CDR3 bases are TGTGCCAGCAGCCTTACGGGGAGTAAAAACATTCAGTACTTC.